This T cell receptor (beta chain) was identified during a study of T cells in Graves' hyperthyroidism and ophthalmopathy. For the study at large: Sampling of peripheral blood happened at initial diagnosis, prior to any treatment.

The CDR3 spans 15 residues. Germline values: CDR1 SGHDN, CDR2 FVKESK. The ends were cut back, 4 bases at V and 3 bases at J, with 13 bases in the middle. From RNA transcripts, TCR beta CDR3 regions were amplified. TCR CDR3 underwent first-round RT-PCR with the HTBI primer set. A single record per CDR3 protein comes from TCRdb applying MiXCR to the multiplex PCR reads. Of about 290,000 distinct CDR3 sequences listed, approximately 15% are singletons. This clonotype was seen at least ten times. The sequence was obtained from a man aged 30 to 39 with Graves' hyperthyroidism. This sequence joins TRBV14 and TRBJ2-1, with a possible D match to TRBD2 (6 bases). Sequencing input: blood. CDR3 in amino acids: CASSPPPTSYNEQFF. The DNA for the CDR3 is TGTGCCAGCAGCCCGCCTCCGACTAGCTACAATGAGCAGTTCTTC.